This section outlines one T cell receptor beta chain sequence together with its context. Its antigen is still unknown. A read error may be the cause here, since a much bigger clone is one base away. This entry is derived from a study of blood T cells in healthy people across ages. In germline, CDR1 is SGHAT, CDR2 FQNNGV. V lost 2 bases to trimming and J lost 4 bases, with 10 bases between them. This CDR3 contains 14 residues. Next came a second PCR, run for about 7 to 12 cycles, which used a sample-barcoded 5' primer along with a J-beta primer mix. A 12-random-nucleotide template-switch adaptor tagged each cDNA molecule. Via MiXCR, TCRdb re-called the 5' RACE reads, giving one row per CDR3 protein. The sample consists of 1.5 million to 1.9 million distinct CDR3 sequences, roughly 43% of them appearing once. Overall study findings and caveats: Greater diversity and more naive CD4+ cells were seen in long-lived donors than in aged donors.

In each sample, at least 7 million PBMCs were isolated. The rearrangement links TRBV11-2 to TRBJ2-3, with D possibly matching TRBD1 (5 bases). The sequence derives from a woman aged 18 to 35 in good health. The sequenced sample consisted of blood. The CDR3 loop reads CASSLSRAPDTQYF. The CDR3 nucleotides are TGTGCCAGCAGCTTATCCAGGGCTCCAGATACGCAGTATTTT.